This T cell receptor beta chain originates from a study of blood T cell dynamics during melanoma immunotherapy. The overall study: Standard first-line treatment here was pembrolizumab or nivolumab plus ipilimumab in metastatic melanoma.

Generated by immunoSEQ multiplex PCR, the TCRdb table keeps only in-frame clones and is missing some. The sample contains 11,000 or so clones, about four fifths of which appear only once. The CDR3 extends over 14 amino acids. Germline CDR1 reads GTSNPN; CDR2 reads SVGIG (reference sequence). Time point of the sample: week 3, after first cycle of checkpoint inhibitor. Blood was drawn before treatment and at week 3 after checkpoint blockade. Apart from a couple of fast progressors, RECIST 1.1 response was judged 12 weeks post-infusion. The receptor comes from a human donor with melanoma. The genes are TRBV30 and TRBJ2-3, with TRBD2 as a possible D gene (7 bases). The sample here was blood, taken from a patient treated with checkpoint blockade. The CDR3 protein is CARRGGSSTDTQYF. In DNA, the CDR3 is TGTGCTCGAAGGGGGGGTTCCAGCACAGATACGCAGTATTTT.